This TCR beta chain appears in the sequencing data of a study of blood T cells in healthy people across ages. As for the study in general: When template switching was applied, about one barcoded beta molecule was captured per two T cells.

Worth noting for this clonotype: What it binds is unknown.

Together with a sample-barcoded 5' primer, a J-beta primer mix was included in a second PCR lasting 7 to 11 cycles. TCRdb reprocessed the 5' RACE reads via MiXCR and lists one record per CDR3 protein. The data hold 950,000 to 1,200,000 distinct CDR3 sequences, with about two fifths observed a single time. Whole-study findings and limits: TCR beta diversity per million T cells fell roughly linearly with age. Diversity was estimated from one million T cells, and these estimates were considered underestimates.

Sequencing used blood. This clonotype was obtained from a man younger than 30 in good health.

The CDR3 bases are TGTGCCAGCAGAGTAGACAGGGTTGGAGAAAAACTGTTTTTT. This encodes CASRVDRVGEKLFF. The J gene is TRBJ1-4, the V gene TRBV6-5, with TRBD1 matching over 7 bases. CDR3 length: 14 amino acids. Germline-derived CDR1 and CDR2 are MNHEY and SVGAGI. J was trimmed by 8 bases and V by 6 bases; bases with no gene match: 9.